This T cell receptor (beta chain) was sequenced in a study of Graves' ophthalmopathy and Graves' hyperthyroidism. Overall study: Peripheral blood was gathered at the point of initial diagnosis, before any treatment started.

RNA transcripts yielded amplified TCR beta CDR3 regions. HTBI primers served in a first-round RT-PCR, which a second-round multiplex PCR followed. TCRdb reprocessed the multiplex PCR reads via MiXCR and lists one record per CDR3 protein. The table includes about 740,000 distinct CDR3 sequences, around 40% detected once. In germline, CDR1 is LNHNV, CDR2 YYDKDF (reference sequence). This CDR3 region has 16 residues. V dropped 0 bases and J dropped 4 bases, with 13 bases sitting between them. The TCR sequence derives from an adult man with Graves' ophthalmopathy. Sequenced sample: peripheral blood. The chain recombines TRBV15 with TRBJ1-5, with D hard to call. The DNA for the CDR3 is TGTGCCACCAGCAGAGATCTCCTCGGCCTAAATCAGCCCCAGCATTTT. Its protein is CATSRDLLGLNQPQHF.